This TCR beta chain was profiled in a study of T cells in Graves' hyperthyroidism and ophthalmopathy. What was amplified from RNA transcripts were TCR beta CDR3 regions. First-round RT-PCR of the TCR CDR3 relied on the HTBI primer set. TCRdb reprocessed the multiplex PCR reads via MiXCR and lists one record per CDR3 protein. The sample carries 700,000 or so distinct CDR3 sequences, about 16% recorded once. Thyroid ultrasound, orbital computed tomography, clinical symptoms, and serum thyroxine and TRAb underpinned diagnoses. The source of this sequence is a man younger than 35 with Graves' hyperthyroidism. Sequenced input: blood.

For the CDR3, the DNA is TGTGCCACCAGTGATATGGACAGGGGCGGCAATGAGCAGTTCTTC. This sequence encodes CATSDMDRGGNEQFF. J is TRBJ2-1 and V is TRBV24-1, with TRBD1 identical over 9 bases. V lost 3 bases and J lost 6; bases outside the gene matches: 5. The CDR3 consists of 15 residues. CDR1 KGHDR and CDR2 SFDVKD come from the germline V gene.